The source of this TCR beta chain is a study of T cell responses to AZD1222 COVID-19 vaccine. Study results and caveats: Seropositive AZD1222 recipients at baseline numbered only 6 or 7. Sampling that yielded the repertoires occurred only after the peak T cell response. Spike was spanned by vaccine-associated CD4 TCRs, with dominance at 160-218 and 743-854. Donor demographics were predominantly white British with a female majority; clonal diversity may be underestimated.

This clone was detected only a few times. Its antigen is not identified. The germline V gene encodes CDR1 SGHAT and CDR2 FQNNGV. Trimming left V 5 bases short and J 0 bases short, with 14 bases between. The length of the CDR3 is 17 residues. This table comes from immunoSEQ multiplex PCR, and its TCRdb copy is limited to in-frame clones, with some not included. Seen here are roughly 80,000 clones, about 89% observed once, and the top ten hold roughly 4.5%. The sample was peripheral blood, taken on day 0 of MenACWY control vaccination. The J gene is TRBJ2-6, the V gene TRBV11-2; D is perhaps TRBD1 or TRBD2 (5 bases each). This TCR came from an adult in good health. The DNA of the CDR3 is TGTGCCAGCAGCCCGGGACGTTTCGTCTCTGGGGCCAACGTCCTGACTTTC. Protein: CASSPGRFVSGANVLTF.